The T cell receptor (beta chain) under discussion was sequenced for a study of blood T cell repertoires in COVID-19. Across the whole study: The study drew acute and convalescent COVID-19 samples from the United States, Italy and Spain.

CDR3 length: 15 amino acids. Between the trimmed V and J ends, which lost 0 bases and 4 bases, there was a span of 12 bases. Germline-derived CDR1 and CDR2 are MNHNY and SVGAGI (reference sequence). This table comes from immunoSEQ multiplex PCR, and its TCRdb copy is limited to in-frame clones, with some not included. Here the sample spans under 200,000 clones, around 86% being singletons. This sequence originates from a man between 60 and 70 years old with COVID-19, enrolled during active disease. The rearrangement uses TRBV6-6 and TRBJ1-2; possible D gene TRBD1, 6 bases. Source material: peripheral blood. In nucleotides, the CDR3 is TGTGCCAGCAGTTACTCGGGGGACACTCCCTATGGCTACACCTTC. As protein: CASSYSGDTPYGYTF.